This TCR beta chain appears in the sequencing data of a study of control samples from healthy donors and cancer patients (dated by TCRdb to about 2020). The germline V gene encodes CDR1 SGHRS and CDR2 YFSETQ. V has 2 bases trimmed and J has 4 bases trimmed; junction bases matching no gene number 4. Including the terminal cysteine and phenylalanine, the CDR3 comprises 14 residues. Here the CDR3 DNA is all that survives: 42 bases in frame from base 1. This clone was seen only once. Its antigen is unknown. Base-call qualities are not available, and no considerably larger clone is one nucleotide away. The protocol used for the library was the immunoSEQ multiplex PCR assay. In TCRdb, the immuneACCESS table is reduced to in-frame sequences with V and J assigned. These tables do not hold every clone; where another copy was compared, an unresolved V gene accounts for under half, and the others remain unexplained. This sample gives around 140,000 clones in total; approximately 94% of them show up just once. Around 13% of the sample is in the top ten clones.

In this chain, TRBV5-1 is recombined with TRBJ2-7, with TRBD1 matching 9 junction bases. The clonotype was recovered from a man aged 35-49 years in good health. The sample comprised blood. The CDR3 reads CASSFGTGLYEQYF. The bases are TGCGCCAGCAGCTTTGGGACAGGGTTGTACGAGCAGTACTTC.